The 20 T cell receptor beta chains given below trace back to one sample, sequenced in a study of blood T cell repertoires in COVID-19. Assay: immunoSEQ multiplex PCR; the TCRdb copy retains only in-frame clones and omits some. The sample records 140,000 or so clones, about 84% being singletons. Input material: peripheral blood. The receptors come from a woman in her 50s with acute or convalescent COVID-19.

This clone was seen many times. The chain links TRBV7-2 to TRBJ2-7; 10 nucleotides align to TRBD1. This CDR3 spans 15 amino acids. Germline V gene lookup returns CDR1 SGHTA and CDR2 FQGNSA. After removal of 5 bases from V and 5 bases from J, the junction contained 9 bases not matched to a gene. CDR3 sequence: CASSLPGTGEDEQYF. The CDR3 DNA follows: TGTGCCAGCAGCCTCCCCGGGACAGGGGAGGACGAGCAGTACTTC.

The DNA for the CDR3 is TGTGCCAGCAGCTTATCTCAGTCCCCTGAAGCTTTCTTT. Protein: CASSLSQSPEAFF. The chain has TRBV13 and TRBJ1-1; the D is unclear. V shed 2 bases and J shed 6 bases, with 10 bases lying between them. This CDR3 is built from 13 residues. CDR1 and CDR2 (germline): PRHDT, FYEKMQ (reference sequence).

The chain recombines TRBV5-4 with TRBJ1-4; TRBD1 agrees at 8 bases. Trimming took 8 bases from V and 5 from J; bases not matched to a gene: 5. CDR3 length: 13 amino acids. CDR1 is SGHNT and CDR2 is YYREEE in the germline V gene (reference sequence). The chain's CDR3 is CASRDRRNEKLFF. The CDR3 DNA reads TGTGCCAGTCGGGACAGGCGAAATGAAAAACTGTTTTTT.

The V gene is TRBV19, the J gene TRBJ2-1, with 9 bases aligning to TRBD2. Germline CDR1 reads LNHDA; CDR2 reads SQIVND (reference sequence). This CDR3 comprises 16 residues. V lost 5 bases to trimming and J lost 4 bases; unmatched junction nucleotides: 9. CDR3 in DNA: TGTGCCAGTAGTCCTTGGACTAGCGCAGTATACAATGAGCAGTTCTTC. Translating gives CASSPWTSAVYNEQFF.

V and J are TRBV5-1 and TRBJ2-5; TRBD2 agrees at 11 bases. V lost 0 bases and J lost 13; bases outside the gene matches: 17. The CDR3 has 17 residues. Germline V lookup: CDR1 SGHRS, CDR2 YFSETQ. The chain's CDR3 is CASSLGSSGGPSRVRYF. In nucleotides, the CDR3 is TGCGCCAGCAGCTTGGGGTCTAGCGGGGGGCCCTCAAGAGTAAGGTACTTC. Drawing the rest from reference TRBV5-1 and TRBJ2-5, the complete variable domain is KAGVTQTPRYLIKTRGQQVTLSCSPISGHRSVSWYQQTPGQGLQFLFEYFSETQRNKGNFPGRFSGRQFSNSRSEMNVSTLELGDSALYLCASSLGSSGGPSRVRYFGPGTRLLVL.

This clone has a single count. V gene TRBV7-9 combines with J gene TRBJ2-7; possible D gene TRBD2, 6 bases. V lost 5 bases to trimming and J lost 6 bases, with 17 bases between them. The CDR3 runs 14 residues. Germline V CDR1 and CDR2: SEHNR, FQNEAQ (reference sequence). The CDR3 bases are TGTGCCAGCAGCCCCGCGGGAAGGGAAGGCGAGCAGTACTTC. The encoded protein is CASSPAGREGEQYF.

This clone was observed a few times. V usage is TRBV5-1 and J usage is TRBJ1-4, with 9 nucleotides matching TRBD1. V shed 4 bases, J shed 7 bases, and the junction held 8 bases outside the gene matches. Germline V gives CDR1 SGHRS, CDR2 YFSETQ. The CDR3 extends over 15 amino acids. CDR3 region: CASSPEGQGFEKLFF. The DNA for the CDR3 is TGCGCCAGCAGCCCGGAAGGACAGGGGTTTGAAAAACTGTTTTTT.

The rearrangement uses TRBV2 and TRBJ1-2; D might be TRBD1 (5 bases). V was cut by 7 bases and J by 2 bases, with 8 bases left in between. The CDR3 has 12 amino acids. Germline CDR1 SNHLY, CDR2 FYNNEI. CDR3 DNA: TGTGCCAGCAACCGACAGAACTATGGCTACACCTTC. Its protein product is CASNRQNYGYTF. The variable domain in full, completed from reference TRBV2 and TRBJ1-2, reads EPEVTQTPSHQVTQMGQEVILRCVPISNHLYFYWYRQILGQKVEFLVSFYNNEISEKSEIFDDQFSVERPDGSNFTLKIRSTKLEDSAMYFCASNRQNYGYTFGSGTRLTVV.

The chain has TRBV9 and TRBJ1-1; D is possibly TRBD1 (6 bases). Deletions cut 3 bases from V and 6 bases from J, with 27 bases between. Germline-derived CDR1 and CDR2 are SGDLS and YYNGEE. This CDR3 region has 18 residues. As DNA, the CDR3 is TGTGCCAGCAGCGACACCTTCGACAGGTTGGACGTGGGGCCTGAAGCTTTCTTT. Translating gives CASSDTFDRLDVGPEAFF.

J is TRBJ1-3 and V is TRBV9; perhaps TRBD1 as D (6 bases). Trimming pared 5 bases from V and 4 bases from J, leaving 10 bases between. Germline CDR1 reads SGDLS; CDR2 reads YYNGEE. This CDR3 region has 13 residues. CDR3 region: CASSHRAGNTIYF. The CDR3 coding sequence is TGTGCCAGCAGTCACAGGGCCGGAAACACCATATATTTT. Full variable domain (outside the CDR3, taken from reference TRBV9 and TRBJ1-3): DSGVTQTPKHLITATGQRVTLRCSPRSGDLSVYWYQQSLDQGLQFLIQYYNGEERAKGNILERFSAQQFPDLHSELNLSSLELGDSALYFCASSHRAGNTIYFGEGSWLTVV.

This clone was seen just once. This chain uses TRBV19 with TRBJ1-5; TRBD1 matches at 7 bases. Germline assignment: CDR1 LNHDA and CDR2 SQIVND (reference sequence). J was trimmed by 5 bases and V by 7 bases; bases with no gene match: 14. The CDR3 has 16 amino acids. CDR3 region: CASTTGAFPTYQPQHF. DNA for the CDR3: TGTGCCAGTACCACAGGGGCTTTTCCAACCTATCAGCCCCAGCATTTT.

The chain recombines TRBV27 with TRBJ1-2; 9 nucleotides agree with TRBD1. Germline CDR1 MNHEY, CDR2 SMNVEV (reference sequence). After removal of 6 bases from V and 4 bases from J, the junction contained 6 bases not matched to a gene. The CDR3 spans 14 residues. The CDR3 DNA sequence: TGTGCCAGCAGAACGACAGGGGGGTCCTATGGCTACACCTTC. The encoded protein is CASRTTGGSYGYTF.

V gene TRBV27 combines with J gene TRBJ2-1; 10 nucleotides agree with TRBD1. With V trimmed by 7 bases and J by 3 bases, 6 bases remained unmatched. The CDR3 totals 15 residues. Germline assignment: CDR1 MNHEY and CDR2 SMNVEV (reference sequence). Here the CDR3 reads CASIGQGEHYNEQFF. The CDR3, as DNA: TGTGCCAGCATCGGACAGGGGGAACACTACAATGAGCAGTTCTTC.

The chain recombines TRBV6-5 with TRBJ2-2; D perhaps matches TRBD1 (5 bases). V was shortened by 6 bases and J by 5 bases, with 16 bases between the two germline ends. This CDR3 contains 15 residues. CDR1 and CDR2 from the germline V gene are MNHEY and SVGAGI. This CDR3 reads CASRGVGGLTGELFF. The CDR3 bases are TGTGCCAGCAGAGGGGTTGGTGGCCTAACCGGGGAGCTGTTTTTT.

This clone was picked up a small number of times. V and J are TRBV6-4 and TRBJ2-1; D may be TRBD1 (5 bases). This CDR3 comprises 14 residues. Germline CDR1 is MRHNA and CDR2 is SNTAGT. With 5 bases removed from V and 3 bases from J, the gap between germline ends came to 11 bases. CDR3: CASSPDSHYNEQFF. For the CDR3, the DNA is TGTGCCAGCAGTCCCGACAGCCACTACAATGAGCAGTTCTTC.

The CDR3 reads CASSVRAADTQYF. CDR3 DNA sequence: TGTGCCAGCAGTGTTCGAGCGGCAGATACGCAGTATTTT. This chain joins TRBV2 and TRBJ2-3; possibly TRBD2 for D (5 bases). Germline CDR1 and CDR2: SNHLY and FYNNEI. The CDR3 is 13 amino acids. The V end was cut by 4 bases, the J end by 4 bases, with 9 bases between.

The chain links TRBV29-1 to TRBJ2-3; the D gene is possibly TRBD2 (6 bases). This CDR3 comprises 14 residues. V was pared by 6 bases and J by 1 base, with 14 bases between. Germline values: CDR1 SQVTM, CDR2 ANQGSEA. The CDR3 sequence is CSVAGLAGTDTQYF. For the CDR3, the DNA is TGCAGCGTCGCGGGGCTAGCCGGCACAGATACGCAGTATTTT.

This sequence joins TRBV11-2 and TRBJ2-5, with TRBD2 identical over 7 bases. Trimming took 1 base from V and 3 from J; bases not matched to a gene: 11. This CDR3 is built from 17 residues. Germline V CDR1 and CDR2: SGHAT, FQNNGV. Here the CDR3 DNA reads TGTGCCAGCAGCTTAGTCGGGGGACTACCTACAAAAGAGACCCAGTACTTC. It codes for CASSLVGGLPTKETQYF.

The CDR3 DNA reads as TGTGCCAGCAGCCCCAACAGGGAAGCTGAAGCTTTCTTT. Residues: CASSPNREAEAFF. V is TRBV5-4 and J is TRBJ1-1; the D gene is possibly TRBD1 (6 bases). V was cut by 4 bases and J by 6 bases, with 13 bases left in between. CDR1 is SGHNT and CDR2 is YYREEE in the germline V gene (reference sequence). The CDR3 covers 13 residues.

This clone came up a few times. This sequence joins TRBV7-2 and TRBJ1-2; TRBD1 matches at 9 bases. The CDR3 is 15 amino acids. Germline V lookup: CDR1 SGHTA, CDR2 FQGNSA. V lost 5 bases and J lost 4; bases outside the gene matches: 8. CDR3 region: CASSPGQGDAYGYTF. The CDR3 DNA is TGTGCCAGCAGCCCGGGACAGGGAGACGCCTATGGCTACACCTTC.